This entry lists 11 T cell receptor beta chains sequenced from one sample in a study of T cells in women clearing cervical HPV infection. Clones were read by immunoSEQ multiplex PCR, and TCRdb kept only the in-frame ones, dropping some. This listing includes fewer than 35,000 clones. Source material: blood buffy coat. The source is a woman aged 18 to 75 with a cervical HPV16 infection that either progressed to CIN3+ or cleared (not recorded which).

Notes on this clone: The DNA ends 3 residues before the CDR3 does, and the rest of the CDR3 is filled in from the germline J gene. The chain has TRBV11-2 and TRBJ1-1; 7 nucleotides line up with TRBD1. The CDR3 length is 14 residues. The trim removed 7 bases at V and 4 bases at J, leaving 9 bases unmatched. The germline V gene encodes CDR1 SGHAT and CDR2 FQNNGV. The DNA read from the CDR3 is TGTGCCAGCAACCGGGGAGGGGGCCTCACTGAA. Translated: CASNRGGGLTE. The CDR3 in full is CASNRGGGLTEAFF.

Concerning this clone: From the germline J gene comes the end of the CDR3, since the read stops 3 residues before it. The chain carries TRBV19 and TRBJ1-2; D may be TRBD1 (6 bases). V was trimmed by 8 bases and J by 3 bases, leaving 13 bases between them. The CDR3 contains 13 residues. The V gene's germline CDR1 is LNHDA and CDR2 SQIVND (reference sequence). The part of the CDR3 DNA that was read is TGTGCCAGTCGCCCGGGGGGCGACTATGGC. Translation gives CASRPGGDYG. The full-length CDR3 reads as CASRPGGDYGYTF.

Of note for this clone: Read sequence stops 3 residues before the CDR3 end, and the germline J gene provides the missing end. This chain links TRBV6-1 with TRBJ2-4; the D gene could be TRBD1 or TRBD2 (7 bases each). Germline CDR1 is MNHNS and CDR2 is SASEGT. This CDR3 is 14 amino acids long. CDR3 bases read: TGTGCCAGCAGTGCCCTAACAGGGGAGGGTGGT. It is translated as CASSALTGEGG. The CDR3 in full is CASSALTGEGGQYF.

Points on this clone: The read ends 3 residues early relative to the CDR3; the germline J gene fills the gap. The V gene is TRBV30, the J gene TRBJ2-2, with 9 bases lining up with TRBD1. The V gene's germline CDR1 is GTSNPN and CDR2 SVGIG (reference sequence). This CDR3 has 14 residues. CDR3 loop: CAWSANRGRSPLFF. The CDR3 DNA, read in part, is TGTGCCTGGAGCGCCAACAGGGGGCGTTCACCG.

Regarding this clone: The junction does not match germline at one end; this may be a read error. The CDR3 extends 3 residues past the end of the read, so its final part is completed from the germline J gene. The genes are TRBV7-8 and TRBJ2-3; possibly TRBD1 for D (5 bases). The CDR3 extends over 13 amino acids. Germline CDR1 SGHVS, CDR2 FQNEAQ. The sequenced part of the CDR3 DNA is TGTGCCAGCAGCCTCCGGACATCAGAGACG. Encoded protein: CASSLRTSET. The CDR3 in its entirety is CASSLRTSETQYF.

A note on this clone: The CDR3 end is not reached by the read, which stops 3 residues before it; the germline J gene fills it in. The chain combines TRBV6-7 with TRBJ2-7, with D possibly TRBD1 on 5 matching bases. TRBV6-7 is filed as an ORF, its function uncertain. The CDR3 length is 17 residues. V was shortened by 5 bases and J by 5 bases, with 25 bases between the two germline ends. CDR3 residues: CASSKLSVGRVRDEQYF. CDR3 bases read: TGTGCCAGCAGTAAACTATCGGTTGGCAGGGTAAGGGACGAG.

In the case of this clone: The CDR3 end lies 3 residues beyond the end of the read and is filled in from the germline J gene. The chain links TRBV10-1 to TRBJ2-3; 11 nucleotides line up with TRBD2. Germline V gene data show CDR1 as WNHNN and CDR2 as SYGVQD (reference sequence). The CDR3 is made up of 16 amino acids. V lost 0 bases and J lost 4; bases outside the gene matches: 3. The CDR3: CASSESIAGGSDTQYF. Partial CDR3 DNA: TGCGCCAGCAGTGAGTCCATAGCGGGAGGGTCAGATACG.

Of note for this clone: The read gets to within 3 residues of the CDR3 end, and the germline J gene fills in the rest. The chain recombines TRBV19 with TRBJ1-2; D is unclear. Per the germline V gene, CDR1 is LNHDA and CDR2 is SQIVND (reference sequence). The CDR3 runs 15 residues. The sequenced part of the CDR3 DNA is TGTGCCAGTAGTACCCTAGCGAGCTCCTACAATGAC. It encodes CASSTLASSYND. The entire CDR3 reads CASSTLASSYNDYTF.

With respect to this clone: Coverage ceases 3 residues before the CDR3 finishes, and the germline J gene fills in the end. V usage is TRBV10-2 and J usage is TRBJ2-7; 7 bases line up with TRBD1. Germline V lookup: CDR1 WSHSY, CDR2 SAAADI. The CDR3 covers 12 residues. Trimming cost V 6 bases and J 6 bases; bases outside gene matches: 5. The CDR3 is CASSLTGSEQYF. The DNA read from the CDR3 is TGCGCCAGCAGCTTGACAGGGTCCGAG.

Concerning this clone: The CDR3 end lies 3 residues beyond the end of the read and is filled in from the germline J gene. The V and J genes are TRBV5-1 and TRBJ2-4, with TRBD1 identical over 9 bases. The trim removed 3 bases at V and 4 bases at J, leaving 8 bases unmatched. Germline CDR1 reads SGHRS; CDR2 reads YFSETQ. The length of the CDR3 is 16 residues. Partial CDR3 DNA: TGCGCCAGCAGCTCTCTTCCGGGACAGGGTAAAAACATT. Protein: CASSSLPGQGKNI. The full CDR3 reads CASSSLPGQGKNIQYF.

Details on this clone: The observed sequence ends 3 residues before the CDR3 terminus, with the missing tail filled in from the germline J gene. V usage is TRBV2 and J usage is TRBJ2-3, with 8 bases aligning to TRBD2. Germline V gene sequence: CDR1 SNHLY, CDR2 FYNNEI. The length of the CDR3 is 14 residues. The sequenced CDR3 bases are TGTGCCAGCACCTTCACCGGAGCGGGAGAGACG. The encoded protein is CASTFTGAGET. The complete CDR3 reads CASTFTGAGETQYF. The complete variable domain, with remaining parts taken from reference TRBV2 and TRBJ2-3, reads EPEVTQTPSHQVTQMGQEVILRCVPISNHLYFYWYRQILGQKVEFLVSFYNNEISEKSEIFDDQFSVERPDGSNFTLKIRSTKLEDSAMYFCASTFTGAGETQYFGPGTRLTVL.